The clone carrying this TCR beta chain has at least ten counts. The CDR3 is 15 residues long. The V and J ends lost 8 bases and 0 bases respectively, with 15 bases between them. Germline loops: CDR1 SGHRS, CDR2 YFSETQ. This sample is drawn from a study of early T cells in non-severe SARS-CoV-2 infection. One entry per CDR3 protein, called by TCRdb with MiXCR from the 5' RACE reads. This table has around 50,000 distinct CDR3 sequences, approximately 9.8% appearing once. The sample comprised whole blood. The receptor's source is an adult who was a healthcare worker with PCR-confirmed SARS-CoV-2 infection or an uninfected control (not recorded which). The rearrangement joins TRBV5-1 to TRBJ1-3; D gene uncertain. CDR3 in amino acids: CASKGDLFSGNTIYF. The CDR3 coding sequence is TGCGCCAGTAAGGGAGACCTTTTCTCTGGAAACACCATATATTTT.